The clone carrying this T cell receptor beta chain was seen a few times. Its matching antigen is unknown. TCRdb independently ran MiXCR on the reads; one entry per CDR3 protein. The sample yields about 830,000 distinct CDR3 sequences, approximately 32% seen once. The sample originates from a study of T cell repertoires in cytomegalovirus infection. The overall study: CMV epitopes in the study were HLA-C-restricted (recently identified) and HLA-B-restricted (well studied). Through public TCR beta signatures, both CMV infection and matching HLA type were indicated. Study outcomes and limitations: CMV-specific TCR beta clonotypes restricted by HLA-C dominated the ex vivo response.

The CDR3 sequence is 17 residues long. Germline-derived CDR1 and CDR2 are MNHEY and SVGAGI. V was cut by 2 bases and J by 1 base, with 17 bases left in between. This TCR derives from a human donor in good health (CMV status not recorded). Some clones in this sample may be carry-over from other donors' samples. This chain uses TRBV6-5 with TRBJ1-1; D not certain. The sample was cultured CD8+ T cells from PBMCs, taken from culture after CMV antigen stimulation. Here the CDR3 reads CASSYLGPWAPNTEAFF. CDR3 DNA sequence: TGTGCCAGCAGTTACCTAGGACCTTGGGCCCCGAACACTGAAGCTTTCTTT.